The 22 T cell receptor beta chains below all came from one sample that was sequenced in a study of response to subunit inactivated influenza vaccine. Each CDR3 protein is one row after TCRdb ran MiXCR on the RT-PCR reads. The sample contains about 800,000 distinct CDR3 sequences, 21% of which appear only once. The material was PBMCs from blood, obtained around 5 days after vaccination. The origin of the receptors is a man aged 50-59 years who received an inactivated influenza vaccine.

The chain recombines TRBV20-1 with TRBJ2-7; D call uncertain. Per the germline V gene, CDR1 is DFQATT and CDR2 is SNEGSKA (reference sequence). This CDR3 region has 14 residues. V lost 3 bases to trimming and J lost 3 bases, with 15 bases between them. The CDR3 coding sequence is TGCAGTGCTAGTACTAACCCCCCCAGCTACGAGCAGTACTTC. It is translated as CSASTNPPSYEQYF.

In this sample, this clonotype turned up many times. The CDR3 DNA is TGTGCCAGCAGCCAAGATGGCACTACTACAAATCAGCCCCAGCATTTT. It specifies CASSQDGTTTNQPQHF. The rearrangement links TRBV4-2 to TRBJ1-5, with D uncertain. The CDR3 has 16 residues. With 0 bases removed from V and 4 bases from J, the gap between germline ends came to 13 bases. The V gene's germline CDR1 is LGHNA and CDR2 YNFKEQ.

V usage is TRBV27 and J usage is TRBJ2-1; 9 bases align to TRBD2. Germline-derived CDR1 and CDR2 are MNHEY and SMNVEV (reference sequence). Trimming cost V 8 bases and J 8 bases; bases outside gene matches: 13. This CDR3 region has 15 residues. For the CDR3, the DNA is TGTGCCAGCCACCGCGGGGGGGCGACCGGCGATGAGCAGTTCTTC. Its translation: CASHRGGATGDEQFF.

This clonotype was observed a handful of times. The V call is TRBV28, the J call TRBJ2-5; 8 bases match TRBD2. CDR1 and CDR2 (germline): MDHEN, SYDVKM. The length of the CDR3 is 15 residues. V was pared by 2 bases and J by 5 bases, with 7 bases of the junction left unmatched. The chain's CDR3 is CASSLRTGGWETQYF. In DNA form, the CDR3 reads TGTGCCAGCAGTTTAAGGACGGGAGGGTGGGAGACCCAGTACTTC.

This chain connects TRBV29-1 to TRBJ1-2; TRBD1 matches at 7 bases. The CDR3 is 13 residues long. J gave up 4 bases and V 7 bases, and 9 bases lay outside the gene matches. Germline CDR1 is SQVTM and CDR2 is ANQGSEA. The CDR3 protein is CSARSGTAYGYTF. In DNA, the CDR3 is TGCAGCGCAAGATCCGGGACAGCCTATGGCTACACCTTC.

The chain recombines TRBV10-3 with TRBJ2-2; the match to TRBD1 covers 9 bases. The V gene end was trimmed by 6 bases and the J gene end by 4 bases; junction bases not matched to a gene: 3. The germline V gene encodes CDR1 ENHRY and CDR2 SYGVKD. The CDR3 sequence is 14 residues long. Written as DNA, the CDR3 is TGTGCCATCAGCGGACAGGGGCGCACCGGGGAGCTGTTTTTT. This sequence encodes CAISGQGRTGELFF.

The chain uses TRBV2 and TRBJ2-7; D possibly corresponds to TRBD1 (6 bases). The CDR3 runs 14 residues. CDR1 is SNHLY and CDR2 is FYNNEI in the germline V gene. Trimming pared 2 bases from V and 5 bases from J, leaving 13 bases between. Here the CDR3 DNA reads TGTGCCAGCAGTGAAATACAGGGTAGCAACGAGCAGTACTTC. Its translation: CASSEIQGSNEQYF.

This clonotype was seen a few times. The rearrangement uses TRBV28 and TRBJ2-1, with D perhaps matching TRBD1 (6 bases). The germline V gene encodes CDR1 MDHEN and CDR2 SYDVKM. The CDR3 is 13 amino acids. Trimming cost V 6 bases and J 4 bases, with 10 bases left between them. The CDR3 nucleotides are TGTGCCAGCAGACAGGGATATTACAATGAGCAGTTCTTC. This codes for CASRQGYYNEQFF. The variable domain in full, completed from reference TRBV28 and TRBJ2-1, reads DVKVTQSSRYLVKRTGEKVFLECVQDMDHENMFWYRQDPGLGLRLIYFSYDVKMKEKGDIPEGYSVSREKKERFSLILESASTNQTSMYLCASRQGYYNEQFFGPGTRLTVL.

The V gene is TRBV6-5, the J gene TRBJ2-3; D not resolved. The CDR3 has 18 residues. Germline CDR1 and CDR2: MNHEY and SVGAGI. Trimming took 0 bases from V and 1 from J, leaving 17 bases between them. This chain's CDR3 is CASSYSSTLQLRTDTQYF. In DNA form, the CDR3 reads TGTGCCAGCAGTTACTCTTCCACCCTCCAGCTACGCACAGATACGCAGTATTTT.

There are a few counts of this clonotype. V is TRBV7-2 and J is TRBJ2-1; the match to TRBD2 covers 9 bases. The CDR3 is 15 amino acids. From germline, CDR1 is SGHTA and CDR2 FQGNSA. The ends lost 5 bases at V and 3 bases at J; junction bases unmatched: 5. CDR3 in DNA: TGTGCCAGCAGCCTCCGGACTAGCGACTACAATGAGCAGTTCTTC. This encodes CASSLRTSDYNEQFF.

This rearrangement joins TRBV7-2 to TRBJ2-1, with D uncertain. CDR1 is SGHTA, CDR2 FQGNSA, per germline. This CDR3 has 14 residues. V was clipped by 1 base and J by 6 bases, with 10 bases between them. The CDR3 reads CASSLERYRNEQFF. CDR3 coding DNA: TGTGCCAGCAGCTTAGAACGGTACCGCAATGAGCAGTTCTTC.

The chain joins TRBV20-1 to TRBJ2-2; 14 nucleotides match TRBD2. V gave up 3 bases and J gave up 0 bases; unmatched junction bases: 6. The CDR3 has 18 residues. Looked up from germline, CDR1 is DFQATT and CDR2 is SNEGSKA (reference sequence). CDR3 in amino acids: CSASPTSGGAANTGELFF. The CDR3 bases are TGCAGTGCTAGTCCGACTAGCGGGGGGGCCGCGAACACCGGGGAGCTGTTTTTT.

About this clonotype: This sequence may be a read error, since a much larger clone differs from it by one base. The chain couples TRBV12-3 or TRBV12-4 to TRBJ2-3, with 11 positions matching TRBD2. This CDR3 comprises 17 residues. V lost 1 base to trimming and J lost 3 bases; unmatched junction nucleotides: 6. The DNA of the CDR3 is TGTGCCAGCAGTTTAGTGATACTAGCGGGAGCTACAGATACGCAGTATTTT. This translates into CASSLVILAGATDTQYF.

This clonotype came up a few times. V and J are TRBV20-1 and TRBJ2-7; D is tentatively TRBD1 or TRBD2 (7 bases each). The CDR3 runs 16 residues. Germline V gives CDR1 DFQATT, CDR2 SNEGSKA (reference sequence). Between the trimmed V and J ends, which lost 3 bases and 2 bases, there was a span of 20 bases. CDR3 nucleotides: TGCAGTGCTAGTTCAGGGGGGGCATACCCGACCTACGAGCAGTACTTC. Translation gives CSASSGGAYPTYEQYF.

Only a few counts were recorded for this clonotype. This chain connects TRBV7-8 to TRBJ2-2; 8 nucleotides agree with TRBD1. CDR1 SGHVS and CDR2 FQNEAQ come from the germline V gene. The length of the CDR3 is 17 residues. The V and J ends lost 3 bases and 4 bases, in that order; junction bases with no gene match: 10. Here the CDR3 DNA reads TGTGCCAGCAGCTTGGGCCCAGGGGGCGCGATCACCGGGGAGCTGTTTTTT. Protein product: CASSLGPGGAITGELFF.

This chain links TRBV19 with TRBJ2-7, with D unresolved. Germline V gene data show CDR1 as LNHDA and CDR2 as SQIVND (reference sequence). Trimming took off 3 bases at V and 5 bases at J, with 11 bases between the two ends. This CDR3 is built from 13 residues. The CDR3 is CASSMRTPHEQYF. In nucleotides, the CDR3 is TGTGCCAGTAGTATGCGTACCCCCCACGAGCAGTACTTC.

This clonotype showed up just a few times. The chain uses TRBV4-3 and TRBJ1-1; tentatively, D is TRBD1 (5 bases). The CDR3 runs 14 residues. V lost 3 bases to trimming and J lost 0 bases, with 8 bases between them. Germline V gene lookup returns CDR1 LGHNA and CDR2 YSLEER. The CDR3 sequence: CASSHQTVNTEAFF. DNA of the CDR3: TGCGCCAGCAGCCACCAGACAGTGAACACTGAAGCTTTCTTT.

The chain employs TRBV6-1 and TRBJ1-6, with D unresolved. Germline loops: CDR1 MNHNS, CDR2 SASEGT. CDR3 size: 14 residues. The ends were cut back, 8 bases at V and 5 bases at J, with 13 bases in the middle. CDR3 region: CASSVTWDNSPLHF. The CDR3 nucleotides are TGTGCCAGCTCAGTAACCTGGGATAATTCACCCCTCCACTTT.

This clonotype was counted a few times. J is TRBJ1-2 and V is TRBV20-1; 10 bases map to TRBD1. Germline CDR1 DFQATT, CDR2 SNEGSKA (reference sequence). The J segment lost 0 bases and the V segment lost 5 bases, leaving 6 bases of the junction unmatched. The CDR3 is made up of 15 amino acids. DNA for the CDR3: TGCAGTGCTGGCAGGGACAGGGGTCCTAACTATGGCTACACCTTC. Its protein is CSAGRDRGPNYGYTF.

This clonotype was seen at least ten times. The chain recombines TRBV4-1 with TRBJ1-5; D might be TRBD1 (5 bases). The germline V gene has CDR1 MGHRA and CDR2 YSYEKL. The CDR3 runs 16 residues. V was pared by 5 bases and J by 2 bases, with 16 bases between. This chain's CDR3 is CASSFTMVRGNQPQHF. DNA for the CDR3: TGCGCCAGCAGCTTTACGATGGTCAGGGGCAATCAGCCCCAGCATTTT.

This clonotype was seen only a few times. This chain links TRBV10-3 with TRBJ2-5, with 11 bases that match TRBD2. This CDR3 spans 15 amino acids. After removal of 6 bases from V and 3 bases from J, the junction contained 6 bases not matched to a gene. The germline V gene has CDR1 ENHRY and CDR2 SYGVKD. For the CDR3, the DNA is TGTGCCATCAGGCCTAGCGGGGGGCGCGAAGAGACCCAGTACTTC. Encoded protein: CAIRPSGGREETQYF.

V is TRBV4-3 and J is TRBJ2-7; D possibly corresponds to TRBD1 (7 bases). Deletions cut 3 bases from V and 7 bases from J, with 16 bases between. This CDR3 is 14 amino acids long. Germline V gene data show CDR1 as LGHNA and CDR2 as YSLEER. The DNA for the CDR3 is TGCGCCAGCAGCCACGCGGAGGGGGCGAGAGAGCAGTACTTC. Protein sequence: CASSHAEGAREQYF.